This T cell receptor (beta chain) comes out of a study of T cells in Graves' hyperthyroidism and ophthalmopathy. Whole-study findings and limits: The blood repertoire included most of the expanded thyroid clonotypes above 0.001.

This clonotype was counted a few times. What it binds is unknown. What was amplified from RNA transcripts were TCR beta CDR3 regions. First-round RT-PCR targeting the TCR CDR3 was performed with the HTBI primer set. TCRdb re-derived calls from the multiplex PCR reads in MiXCR, one entry per CDR3 protein. The sample lists 700,000 to 850,000 distinct CDR3 sequences; roughly a third were seen once. V gave up 1 base and J gave up 7 bases, with 8 bases separating them. The CDR3 runs to 14 residues. Looked up from germline, CDR1 is SEHNR and CDR2 is FQNEAQ (reference sequence). J is TRBJ1-6 and V is TRBV7-9; D may be TRBD1 (6 bases). The sequence came from a woman aged 40 to 50 with Graves' hyperthyroidism. The sequenced material came from blood. For the CDR3, the DNA is TGTGCCAGCAGCTTAGAAGGGGGGAATTCACCCCTCCACTTT. This translates into CASSLEGGNSPLHF.